Sequencing of this T cell receptor (beta chain) was carried out in a study of blood T cell repertoires in COVID-19. In the study overall: The United States, Italy and Spain provided the acute and convalescent COVID-19 samples. In each case, the material was cDNA or gDNA derived from T cells, B-cell-depleted T cells, or PBMCs.

This CDR3 region has 14 residues. Germline lookup yields CDR1 SGHAT and CDR2 FQNNGV. V was trimmed by 4 bases and J by 5 bases, leaving 11 bases between them. In the original analysis: Reference gene primer amplification in the assay estimated nucleated cell counts. The data were produced by immunoSEQ multiplex PCR, yet TCRdb's version contains in-frame clones alone and is incomplete. V, J and clone size are those of that table, while D and trimming were read from the DNA. In the table there are 150,000 or so clones, roughly 84% of which are singletons. Sequenced material: peripheral blood. This rearrangement joins TRBV11-2 to TRBJ2-2; tentatively, D is TRBD2 (6 bases). The receptor's source is a woman in her 50s in a cohort sampled during active or convalescent COVID-19. The CDR3 protein is CASSYWGRTGELFF. The CDR3 DNA sequence: TGTGCCAGCAGCTATTGGGGGAGGACCGGGGAGCTGTTTTTT.